Below, one T cell receptor beta chain is given with its context. Its antigen is unknown. Assay used: immunoSEQ multiplex PCR; TCRdb lists only in-frame clones, some missing. The sample has roughly 150,000 clones; roughly 93% are singletons. CDR3 size: 15 residues. V lost 8 bases, J lost 0 bases, and 17 bases lay in between. Germline V CDR1 and CDR2: MDHEN, SYDVKM. These data come from a study of cytomegalovirus exposure and HLA in healthy donors. Study-wide background: The 120 validation repertoires, a later analysis reported, used the same platform as the 666 first-cohort repertoires.

Study outcomes and limitations: The study found most TCR sequences rare, yet found some public TCRs in many donors.

Sample: PBMCs. The sequence was obtained from a young man in good health and CMV-seropositive. The J gene is TRBJ2-7, the V gene TRBV28; D is possibly TRBD2 (6 bases). This CDR3 reads CASAPRGRSSYEQYF. CDR3 sequence (DNA): TGTGCCAGCGCCCCCCGGGGGAGGTCCTCCTACGAGCAGTACTTC.